This T cell receptor beta chain came from a study of blood T cell repertoires in COVID-19. Background on the study: PBMCs, B-cell-depleted T cells, or T cells provided the cDNA or gDNA that made up the material.

Some clones are missing from TCRdb's copy, which holds only in-frame ones; the method was immunoSEQ multiplex PCR. The sample lists 45,000 to 60,000 clones, 86% occurring once. The V end was cut by 3 bases, the J end by 6 bases, with 13 bases between. CDR3 length: 14 amino acids. The germline CDR1 and CDR2 sequences are SEHNR and FQNEAQ (reference sequence). This TCR derives from a man aged 60 to 69 with acute or convalescent COVID-19. The specimen sequenced was peripheral blood. The rearrangement joins TRBV7-9 to TRBJ2-3; D gene unclear. CDR3 sequence (DNA): TGTGCCAGCAGCTTCGGCACCTTCGGGGATACGCAGTATTTT. Amino acid sequence: CASSFGTFGDTQYF.